These 2 T cell receptor beta chains came from one sample sequenced in a study of T cells in Graves' hyperthyroidism and ophthalmopathy. There were TCR beta CDR3 regions amplified from RNA transcripts. Using the HTBI primer set, a first-round RT-PCR was run on the TCR CDR3. TCRdb reprocessed the multiplex PCR reads with MiXCR, giving one entry per CDR3 protein. The sample lists some 560,000 distinct CDR3 sequences; 15% to 19% were seen once. Sample: blood. These receptors all stem from a woman aged 25 to 39 with Graves' hyperthyroidism.

This clonotype was counted at least ten times. This chain's CDR3 is CAWSYHWGHEQFF. In DNA form, the CDR3 reads TGTGCCTGGAGTTATCACTGGGGCCATGAGCAGTTCTTC. The chain links TRBV30 to TRBJ2-1, with a weak D call TRBD1 (5 bases). The CDR3 totals 13 residues. V lost 2 bases, J lost 8 bases, and 13 bases lay in between. Germline loops: CDR1 GTSNPN, CDR2 SVGIG (reference sequence).

This clonotype was detected ten times or more. The chain recombines TRBV11-2 with TRBJ2-1; possibly TRBD2 for D (5 bases). Trimming removed 2 bases at V and 12 bases at J, with 14 bases between. The CDR3 length is 13 residues. Germline V lookup: CDR1 SGHAT, CDR2 FQNNGV. In nucleotides, the CDR3 is TGTGCCAGCAGCTTATCTAGCCCCGCAGGGCAGTTCTTC. This codes for CASSLSSPAGQFF. Full variable domain (remainder filled in from reference TRBV11-2 and TRBJ2-1): EAGVAQSPRYKIIEKRQSVAFWCNPISGHATLYWYQQILGQGPKLLIQFQNNGVVDDSQLPKDRFSAERLKGVDSTLKIQPAKLEDSAVYLCASSLSSPAGQFFGPGTRLTVL.